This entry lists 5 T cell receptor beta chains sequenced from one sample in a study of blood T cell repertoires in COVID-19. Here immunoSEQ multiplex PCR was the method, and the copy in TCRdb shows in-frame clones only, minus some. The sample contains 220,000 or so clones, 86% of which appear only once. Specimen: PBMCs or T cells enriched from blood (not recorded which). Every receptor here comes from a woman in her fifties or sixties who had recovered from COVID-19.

The CDR3 spells CASSLAREETQYF. The CDR3 DNA reads as TGTGCCAGCAGCTTGGCGAGGGAAGAGACCCAGTACTTC. The chain employs TRBV5-4 and TRBJ2-5; D is possibly TRBD2 (5 bases). The germline gives CDR1 SGHNT, CDR2 YYREEE (reference sequence). The CDR3 totals 13 residues. V shed 0 bases and J shed 3 bases, with 6 bases lying between them.

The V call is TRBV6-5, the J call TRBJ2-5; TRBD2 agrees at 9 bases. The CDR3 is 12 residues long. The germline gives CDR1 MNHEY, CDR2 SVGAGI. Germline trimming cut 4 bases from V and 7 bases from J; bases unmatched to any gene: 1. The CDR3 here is CASSSGLATQYF. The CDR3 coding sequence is TGTGCCAGCAGTTCGGGACTAGCGACCCAGTACTTC.

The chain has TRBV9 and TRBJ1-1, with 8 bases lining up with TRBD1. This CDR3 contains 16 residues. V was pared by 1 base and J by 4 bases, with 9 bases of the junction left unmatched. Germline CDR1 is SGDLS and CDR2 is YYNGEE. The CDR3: CASSVQDRGGGTEAFF. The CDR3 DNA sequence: TGTGCCAGCAGCGTACAAGACAGGGGAGGAGGCACTGAAGCTTTCTTT.

The CDR3 sequence: CASSFWAQETQYF. Here the CDR3 DNA reads TGTGCCAGCAGTTTTTGGGCGCAAGAGACCCAGTACTTC. The chain is built from TRBV12-3 or TRBV12-4 and TRBJ2-5; D is undetermined. Trimming took 3 bases from V and 2 from J, leaving 7 bases between them. This CDR3 spans 13 amino acids.

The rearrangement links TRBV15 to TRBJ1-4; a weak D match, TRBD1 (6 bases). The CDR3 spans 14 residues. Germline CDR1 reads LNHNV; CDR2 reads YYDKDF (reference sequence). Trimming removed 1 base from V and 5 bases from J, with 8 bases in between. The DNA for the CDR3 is TGTGCCACCAGCAGAGGGCAGGGGAATGAAAAACTGTTTTTT. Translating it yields CATSRGQGNEKLFF.